The rows below give T cell receptor beta chains drawn from one sample of a study of somatic mutations in cytotoxic T cells in rheumatoid arthritis. Sequencing was performed with immunoSEQ multiplex PCR; in TCRdb, only in-frame clones are kept and a portion is missing. The sample includes about 18,000 clones, more than 80% of them seen just once. The sample taken for sequencing was CD8+ T cells sorted from blood. These receptors were obtained from an adult with rheumatoid arthritis. Both conserved end residues are part of each CDR3. Each record gives: J gene, clone size, V gene, D gene, CDR3 DNA, CDR3 protein. The D gene is left open where the match is weak. Expanded clones are given a class, and other clones once, few, many or no size at all.

j_gene: TRBJ1-1
abundance: NA
v_gene: TRBV6-5
d_gene: NA
CDR3nt: TGTGCCAGCAGCTATAGGGTCGACACTGAAGCTTTCTTT
CDR3aa: CASSYRVDTEAFF

j_gene: TRBJ2-1
abundance: NA
v_gene: TRBV4-1
d_gene: TRBD1
CDR3nt: TGCGCCAGCAGCCAGGACAGGGGGGTTTACAATGAGCAGTTCTTC
CDR3aa: CASSQDRGVYNEQFF

j_gene: TRBJ2-3
abundance: NA
v_gene: TRBV28
d_gene: NA
CDR3nt: TGTGCCAGCAGTTTAGAGGGAGATACGCAGTATTTT
CDR3aa: CASSLEGDTQYF

j_gene: TRBJ2-3
abundance: NA
v_gene: TRBV28
d_gene: TRBD2
CDR3nt: TGTGCCAGCAGTTCCGGGACTAGCGGGATTAGCACAGATACGCAGTATTTT
CDR3aa: CASSSGTSGISTDTQYF

j_gene: TRBJ2-7
abundance: NA
v_gene: TRBV7-2
d_gene: TRBD2
CDR3nt: TGTGCCAGCAGCTTGAGGCGGGGGGAACCGTACTACGAGCAGTACTTC
CDR3aa: CASSLRRGEPYYEQYF

j_gene: TRBJ2-3
abundance: NA
v_gene: TRBV27
d_gene: NA
CDR3nt: TGTGCCAGCAGTTTAAGCCGGGAGATCACAGATACGCAGTATTTT
CDR3aa: CASSLSREITDTQYF

j_gene: TRBJ2-7
abundance: NA
v_gene: TRBV10-3
d_gene: NA
CDR3nt: TGTGCCACCGAGGGGGCGGGGAGACCCTACGAGCAGTACTTC
CDR3aa: CATEGAGRPYEQYF

j_gene: TRBJ1-1
abundance: NA
v_gene: TRBV7-9
d_gene: TRBD1
CDR3nt: TGTGCCAGCAGCTTAGTATTAGGGACAGCTATAGCTTTCTTT
CDR3aa: CASSLVLGTAIAFF

j_gene: TRBJ2-3
abundance: NA
v_gene: TRBV7-9
d_gene: NA
CDR3nt: TGTGCCAGCAGCTTAGTCCCGCAATCCCCGGGTTCAGATACGCAGTATTTT
CDR3aa: CASSLVPQSPGSDTQYF

j_gene: TRBJ2-2
abundance: NA
v_gene: TRBV7-6
d_gene: NA
CDR3nt: TGTGCCAGTTCATCGACCGGGGAGCTGTTTTTT
CDR3aa: CASSSTGELFF

j_gene: TRBJ2-5
abundance: once
v_gene: TRBV27
d_gene: NA
CDR3nt: TGTGCCAGCAGTTTTCGGGAGACCCAGTACTTC
CDR3aa: CASSFRETQYF

j_gene: TRBJ2-1
abundance: NA
v_gene: TRBV6-5
d_gene: NA
CDR3nt: TGTGCCAGCAGTTACCGGAGGGGCTACAATGAGCAGTTCTTC
CDR3aa: CASSYRRGYNEQFF

j_gene: TRBJ2-7
abundance: NA
v_gene: TRBV7-9
d_gene: NA
CDR3nt: TGTGCCAGCACCCCAGGCTCCTACGAGCAGTACTTC
CDR3aa: CASTPGSYEQYF

j_gene: TRBJ1-4
abundance: NA
v_gene: TRBV7-9
d_gene: NA
CDR3nt: TGTGCCAGCAGCCCCAAGGGAGGGAATGAAAAACTGTTTTTT
CDR3aa: CASSPKGGNEKLFF

j_gene: TRBJ2-7
abundance: NA
v_gene: TRBV5-1
d_gene: NA
CDR3nt: TGCGCCAGCAGCTACGGACGGAGCTCCTACGAGCAGTACTTC
CDR3aa: CASSYGRSSYEQYF

j_gene: TRBJ2-2
abundance: few
v_gene: TRBV6-5
d_gene: NA
CDR3nt: TGTGCCAGCAGTTACTCGGGGAACGGGGAGCTGTTTTTT
CDR3aa: CASSYSGNGELFF

j_gene: TRBJ2-3
abundance: NA
v_gene: TRBV6-8
d_gene: NA
CDR3nt: TGTGCCAGCACCCCAGTGAAACGCACAGATACGCAGTATTTT
CDR3aa: CASTPVKRTDTQYF

j_gene: TRBJ2-2
abundance: NA
v_gene: TRBV9
d_gene: TRBD2
CDR3nt: TGTGCCAGCAGCGAGCAGATTGGGAGGGAAGGACGGAGCACGGGGGAGCTGTTTTTT
CDR3aa: CASSEQIGREGRSTGELFF

j_gene: TRBJ1-2
abundance: few
v_gene: TRBV7-3
d_gene: TRBD1
CDR3nt: TGTGCCAGCAGCCCGGGGCAGGGGGAGGATGGCTACACCTTC
CDR3aa: CASSPGQGEDGYTF

j_gene: TRBJ1-2
abundance: NA
v_gene: TRBV4-1
d_gene: TRBD1
CDR3nt: TGCGCCAGCAGCCAATATAGGGACAGGACCTATGGCTACACCTTC
CDR3aa: CASSQYRDRTYGYTF

j_gene: TRBJ2-7
abundance: few
v_gene: TRBV5-1
d_gene: NA
CDR3nt: TGCGCCAGCAGCCCGAGCTCCTACGAGCAGTACTTC
CDR3aa: CASSPSSYEQYF

j_gene: TRBJ2-5
abundance: NA
v_gene: TRBV4-1
d_gene: NA
CDR3nt: TGCGCCAGCAGCCAAGAAAGCGGGCCCCAAGAGACCCAGTACTTC
CDR3aa: CASSQESGPQETQYF

j_gene: TRBJ2-7
abundance: few
v_gene: TRBV2
d_gene: NA
CDR3nt: TGTGCCAGCAGTGAGTCCGAGCAGTACTTC
CDR3aa: CASSESEQYF

j_gene: TRBJ1-1
abundance: NA
v_gene: TRBV5-6
d_gene: NA
CDR3nt: TGTGCCAGCAGCTTGGGGATTAACACTGAAGCTTTCTTT
CDR3aa: CASSLGINTEAFF

j_gene: TRBJ2-1
abundance: once
v_gene: TRBV28
d_gene: TRBD2
CDR3nt: TGTGCCAGCAACACTATCCACCTGGGGACTAGCGGGGGGGCTACCCACAATGAGCAGTTCTTC
CDR3aa: CASNTIHLGTSGGATHNEQFF

j_gene: TRBJ2-3
abundance: NA
v_gene: TRBV30
d_gene: NA
CDR3nt: TGTGCCTGGGACCGCGCGGGAGATACGCAGTATTTT
CDR3aa: CAWDRAGDTQYF

j_gene: TRBJ2-7
abundance: NA
v_gene: TRBV28
d_gene: NA
CDR3nt: TGTGCCAGCAGTTTATCGGATAGTTACGAGCAGTACTTC
CDR3aa: CASSLSDSYEQYF

j_gene: TRBJ2-1
abundance: few
v_gene: TRBV10-3
d_gene: NA
CDR3nt: TGTGCCATCAGTGATCCTATCGGGGGCGGGGGTTTAAGAAATGAGCAGTTCTTC
CDR3aa: CAISDPIGGGGLRNEQFF

j_gene: TRBJ1-1
abundance: few
v_gene: TRBV2
d_gene: NA
CDR3nt: TGTGCCAGCAGTGTGGCAGGGAACACTGAAGCTTTCTTT
CDR3aa: CASSVAGNTEAFF

j_gene: TRBJ1-2
abundance: NA
v_gene: TRBV27
d_gene: NA
CDR3nt: TGTGCCAGCAGTACAGGCTATAACTATGGCTACACCTTC
CDR3aa: CASSTGYNYGYTF

j_gene: TRBJ2-1
abundance: once
v_gene: TRBV27
d_gene: NA
CDR3nt: TGTGCCAGCAGGCCCACCGGCGGTGAGCAGTTCTTC
CDR3aa: CASRPTGGEQFF

j_gene: TRBJ2-7
abundance: few
v_gene: TRBV6-4
d_gene: NA
CDR3nt: TGTGCCAGCAGTGACTCCTTAGGGACCCCTACTAACGAGCAGTACTTC
CDR3aa: CASSDSLGTPTNEQYF

j_gene: TRBJ2-1
abundance: NA
v_gene: TRBV27
d_gene: NA
CDR3nt: TGTGCCAGCAGCCAGGACGCGGTAGGGGTTTACAATGAGCAGTTCTTC
CDR3aa: CASSQDAVGVYNEQFF

j_gene: TRBJ1-1
abundance: NA
v_gene: TRBV4-3
d_gene: NA
CDR3nt: TGCGCCAGCAGCCAAGAAAGAGGGAACACTGAAGCTTTCTTT
CDR3aa: CASSQERGNTEAFF

j_gene: TRBJ2-7
abundance: NA
v_gene: TRBV28
d_gene: NA
CDR3nt: TGTGCCAGCATGGAGCGGGTAACAGTTCCCCACGAGCAGTACTTC
CDR3aa: CASMERVTVPHEQYF

j_gene: TRBJ1-5
abundance: few
v_gene: TRBV13
d_gene: NA
CDR3nt: TGTGCCAGCAGCCCATCTTCAGAGCCCAATCAGCCCCAGCATTTT
CDR3aa: CASSPSSEPNQPQHF

j_gene: TRBJ2-5
abundance: NA
v_gene: TRBV27
d_gene: NA
CDR3nt: TGTGCCACCCAGGGTCGACGGCCGTCAGAGACCCAGTACTTC
CDR3aa: CATQGRRPSETQYF